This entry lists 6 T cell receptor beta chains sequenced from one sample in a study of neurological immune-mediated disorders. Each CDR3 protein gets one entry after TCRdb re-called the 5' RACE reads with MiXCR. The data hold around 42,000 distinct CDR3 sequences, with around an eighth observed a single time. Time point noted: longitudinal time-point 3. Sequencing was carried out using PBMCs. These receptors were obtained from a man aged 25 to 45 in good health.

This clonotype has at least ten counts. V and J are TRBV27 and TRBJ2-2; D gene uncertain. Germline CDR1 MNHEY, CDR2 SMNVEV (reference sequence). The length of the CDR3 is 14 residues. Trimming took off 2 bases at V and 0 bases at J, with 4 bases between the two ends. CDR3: CASSLPPNTGELFF. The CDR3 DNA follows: TGTGCCAGCAGTTTACCACCGAACACCGGGGAGCTGTTTTTT.

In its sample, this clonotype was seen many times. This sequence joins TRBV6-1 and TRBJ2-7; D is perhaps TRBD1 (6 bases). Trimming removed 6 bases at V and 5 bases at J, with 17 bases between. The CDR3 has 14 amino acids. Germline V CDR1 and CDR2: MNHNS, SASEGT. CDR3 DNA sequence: TGTGCCAGCAGCCAGGGGCCAGAAATCAACGAGCAGTACTTC. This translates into CASSQGPEINEQYF.

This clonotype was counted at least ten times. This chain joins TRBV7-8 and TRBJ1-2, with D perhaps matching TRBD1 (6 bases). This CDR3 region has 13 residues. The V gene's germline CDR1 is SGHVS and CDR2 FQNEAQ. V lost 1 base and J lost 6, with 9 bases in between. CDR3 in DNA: TGTGCCAGCAGCTTAGAACAGGGTAATGGCTACACCTTC. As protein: CASSLEQGNGYTF.

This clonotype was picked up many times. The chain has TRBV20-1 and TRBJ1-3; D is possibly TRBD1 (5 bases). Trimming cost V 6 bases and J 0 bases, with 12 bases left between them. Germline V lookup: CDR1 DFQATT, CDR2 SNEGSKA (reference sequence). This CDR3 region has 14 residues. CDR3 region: CSARQSTSGNTIYF. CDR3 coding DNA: TGCAGTGCCAGACAGAGTACCTCTGGAAACACCATATATTTT.

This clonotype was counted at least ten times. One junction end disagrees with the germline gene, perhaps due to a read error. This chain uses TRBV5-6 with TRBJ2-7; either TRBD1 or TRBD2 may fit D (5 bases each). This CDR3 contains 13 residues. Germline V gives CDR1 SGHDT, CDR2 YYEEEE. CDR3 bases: TGTGCCAGCAGCGAGGGACGGAGGTACGAGCAATACTTC. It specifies CASSEGRRYEQYF.

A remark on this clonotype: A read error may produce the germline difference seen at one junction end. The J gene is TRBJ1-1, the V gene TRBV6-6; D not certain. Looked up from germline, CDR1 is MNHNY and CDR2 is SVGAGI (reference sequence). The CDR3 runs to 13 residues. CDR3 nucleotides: TGTGTCAGCAGCACGGGTGGGTCCACTGAAGCTTTCTTT. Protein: CVSSTGGSTEAFF.